The T cell receptor (beta chain) under discussion was sequenced for a study of cytomegalovirus exposure and HLA in healthy donors. Study information: HLA-typed donors were the source of roughly 85 million unique TCRs held in an early data release.

The study, taken as a whole, reports: A further, later analysis showed that HLA-associated TCR beta chains (compared with equally common others) were more clonally expanded. TRBV6-2, TRBV6-3 and some other V segments were excluded as indistinguishable. Cytomegalovirus association was listed for about 180 TCR beta chains.

In the PCR, 60 Vbeta and 13 Jbeta primers were used. Sequencing was performed with immunoSEQ multiplex PCR; in TCRdb, only in-frame clones are kept and a portion is missing. The sample carries over 150,000 clones, around 68% recorded once. Only a few counts were recorded for this clone. Its cognate antigen is unknown. Germline V CDR1 and CDR2: MDHEN, SYDVKM. This CDR3 is built from 13 residues. Trimming left V 7 bases short and J 3 bases short, with 10 bases between. V usage is TRBV28 and J usage is TRBJ1-5; D is ambiguous. This receptor was identified in a woman between 40 and 55 years old in good health and CMV-seropositive. Specimen: PBMCs. The CDR3 DNA sequence: TGTGCCAGCATTCGGCAGGCCAATCAGCCCCAGCATTTT. Protein product: CASIRQANQPQHF.